The 15 T cell receptor beta chains below come from one sample, sequenced in a study of OX40 agonist ivuxolimab in advanced cancers. Using immunoSEQ multiplex PCR, the repertoire was profiled, and TCRdb retains in-frame clones only, with some absent. The sample has more than 10,000 clones, 90% seen once. The source was CD4+ or CD8+ T cells sorted from blood, collected in a trial of the OX40 agonist ivuxolimab. The receptors come from an adult with an advanced solid tumor such as melanoma, head and neck, liver or kidney cancer.

The V gene is TRBV19, the J gene TRBJ2-7, with D hard to call. Germline CDR1 and CDR2: LNHDA and SQIVND (reference sequence). V lost 1 base, J lost 5 bases, and 6 bases lay in between. This CDR3 is 12 amino acids long. The CDR3 DNA reads as TGTGCCAGTAGTATAGGAGACGACGAGCAGTACTTC. Translation gives CASSIGDDEQYF.

The chain couples TRBV27 to TRBJ2-5; 10 nucleotides match TRBD1. This CDR3 region has 16 residues. The germline CDR1 and CDR2 sequences are MNHEY and SMNVEV (reference sequence). The junction had 9 bases not matched to a gene; V was cut back by 4 bases and J by 4 bases. The CDR3 loop is CASSSLDRGLGETQYF. The CDR3 region has the DNA TGTGCCAGCAGTTCCTTGGACAGGGGGTTGGGAGAGACCCAGTACTTC.

This chain links TRBV27 with TRBJ2-7; D not certain. Germline assignment: CDR1 MNHEY and CDR2 SMNVEV (reference sequence). Trimming took off 7 bases at V and 5 bases at J, with 21 bases between the two ends. This CDR3 comprises 15 residues. CDR3 sequence (DNA): TGTGCCAGCACTCCTCTCGGGTTTATTGGCCACGAGCAGTACTTC. It specifies CASTPLGFIGHEQYF.

The V and J genes are TRBV27 and TRBJ2-3, with 7 bases aligning to TRBD2. The V segment lost 1 base and the J segment 4 bases; nucleotides outside the gene matches: 11. The CDR3 is 17 residues long. Germline loops: CDR1 MNHEY, CDR2 SMNVEV (reference sequence). CDR3 sequence: CASSLWAAGVSADTQYF. The DNA of the CDR3 is TGTGCCAGCAGTTTATGGGCTGCGGGAGTATCGGCAGATACGCAGTATTTT.

The V call is TRBV9, the J call TRBJ2-7; D is tentatively TRBD1 or TRBD2 (6 bases each). Germline assignment: CDR1 SGDLS and CDR2 YYNGEE. V lost 3 bases and J 2 bases, leaving 9 bases between the germline ends. The CDR3 runs to 13 residues. CDR3 loop: CASSGGAPYEQYF. CDR3 sequence (DNA): TGTGCCAGCAGCGGGGGGGCGCCCTACGAGCAGTACTTC.

The chain recombines TRBV9 with TRBJ2-1; 8 bases line up with TRBD2. V was clipped by 5 bases and J by 4 bases; unmatched bases: 5. The length of the CDR3 is 14 residues. Germline values: CDR1 SGDLS, CDR2 YYNGEE. The CDR3 protein is CASSARGGYNEQFF. The CDR3, as DNA: TGTGCCAGCAGTGCTCGCGGGGGGTACAATGAGCAGTTCTTC.

This chain uses TRBV4-2 with TRBJ1-6; 10 bases map to TRBD1. Germline trimming cut 3 bases from V and 10 bases from J; bases unmatched to any gene: 6. The CDR3 length is 15 residues. Germline CDR1 LGHNA, CDR2 YNFKEQ. The CDR3 sequence: CASSQGQGNRSPLHF. In DNA form, the CDR3 reads TGTGCCAGCAGCCAGGGACAGGGGAACCGGTCACCCCTCCACTTT.

The rearrangement joins TRBV4-2 to TRBJ2-5; a possible D gene is TRBD1 (6 bases). V dropped 0 bases and J dropped 4 bases, with 15 bases sitting between them. The CDR3 totals 16 residues. Germline CDR1 and CDR2: LGHNA and YNFKEQ. CDR3 protein: CASSQDGALGGETQYF. The CDR3 DNA reads as TGTGCCAGCAGCCAAGATGGGGCTCTAGGGGGAGAGACCCAGTACTTC.

This chain connects TRBV9 to TRBJ2-3; 10 bases are a match to TRBD1. The V gene end was trimmed by 4 bases and the J gene end by 6 bases; junction bases not matched to a gene: 11. The CDR3 has 16 amino acids. In germline, CDR1 is SGDLS, CDR2 YYNGEE. In nucleotides, the CDR3 is TGTGCCAGCAGCAAATACGGGACAGGGGTAGGGGATACGCAGTATTTT. Its protein product is CASSKYGTGVGDTQYF.

V and J are TRBV11-2 and TRBJ2-3, with D possibly TRBD1 on 5 matching bases. V was shortened by 1 base and J by 0 bases, with 20 bases between the two germline ends. The CDR3 totals 19 residues. The germline gives CDR1 SGHAT, CDR2 FQNNGV. The DNA for the CDR3 is TGTGCCAGCAGCTTAGGAAAAGTTGGCAGGGTCCCCAGCACAGATACGCAGTATTTT. Protein product: CASSLGKVGRVPSTDTQYF.

The V call is TRBV7-8, the J call TRBJ1-6; D not certain. V gave up 1 base and J gave up 6 bases, with 10 bases separating them. Germline V gene sequence: CDR1 SGHVS, CDR2 FQNEAQ. The CDR3 is made up of 15 amino acids. CDR3 protein: CASSLVGGSNSPLHF. The CDR3 DNA follows: TGTGCCAGCAGCTTAGTTGGAGGTTCTAATTCACCCCTCCACTTT. Full variable domain (outside the CDR3, taken from reference TRBV7-8 and TRBJ1-6): GAGVSQSPRYKVAKRGQDVALRCDPISGHVSLFWYQQALGQGPEFLTYFQNEAQLDKSGLPSDRFFAERPEGSVSTLKIQRTQQEDSAVYLCASSLVGGSNSPLHFGNGTRLTVT.

The gene calls are TRBV4-3 and TRBJ1-2; D call uncertain. Germline CDR1 is LGHNA and CDR2 is YSLEER. The CDR3 extends over 13 amino acids. V shed 0 bases and J shed 3 bases, with 5 bases lying between them. CDR3: CASSQERYYGYTF. In DNA, the CDR3 is TGCGCCAGCAGCCAAGAGCGGTACTATGGCTACACCTTC.

The chain links TRBV5-4 to TRBJ2-1; D may be TRBD1 (8 bases). The CDR3 length is 16 residues. Germline lookup yields CDR1 SGHNT and CDR2 YYREEE (reference sequence). V lost 2 bases and J lost 1, with 13 bases in between. CDR3 nucleotide sequence: TGTGCCAGCAGCTTCACAGGGGGAGGGTCCTACAATGAGCAGTTCTTC. The encoded protein is CASSFTGGGSYNEQFF.

The chain couples TRBV14 to TRBJ2-1; D uncertain. Germline V gene data show CDR1 as SGHDN and CDR2 as FVKESK. The V and J ends lost 1 base and 7 bases respectively, with 5 bases between them. This CDR3 is built from 12 residues. CDR3 in amino acids: CASSQGWNEQFF. CDR3 DNA: TGTGCCAGCAGCCAAGGGTGGAATGAGCAGTTCTTC.

This clone is judged medium-sized (0.01 to 0.1%). The chain couples TRBV11-3 to TRBJ1-5, with D possibly matching TRBD1 (5 bases). The CDR3 consists of 14 residues. Per the germline V gene, CDR1 is SGHNT and CDR2 is YENEEA. Here the CDR3 reads CATSKAGLGQPQHF. The CDR3 nucleotides read TGTGCTACTTCAAAGGCAGGGTTGGGTCAGCCCCAGCATTTT. Filled out from reference TRBV11-3 and TRBJ1-5, the complete variable domain reads EAGVVQSPRYKIIEKKQPVAFWCNPISGHNTLYWYLQNLGQGPELLIRYENEEAVDDSQLPKDRFSAERLKGVDSTLKIQPAELGDSAVYLCATSKAGLGQPQHFGDGTRLSIL.